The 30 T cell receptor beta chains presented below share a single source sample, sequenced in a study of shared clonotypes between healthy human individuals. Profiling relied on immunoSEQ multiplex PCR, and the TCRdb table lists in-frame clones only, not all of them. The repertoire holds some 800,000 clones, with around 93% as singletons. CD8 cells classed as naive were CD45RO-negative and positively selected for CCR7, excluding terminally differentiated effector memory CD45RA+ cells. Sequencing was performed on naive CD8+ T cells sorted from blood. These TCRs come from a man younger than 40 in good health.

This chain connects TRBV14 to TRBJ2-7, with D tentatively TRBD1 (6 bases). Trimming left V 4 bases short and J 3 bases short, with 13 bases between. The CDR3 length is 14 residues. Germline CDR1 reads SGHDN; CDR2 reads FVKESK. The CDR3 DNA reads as TGTGCCAGCAGCCCGACAGGAGAAGGCTACGAGCAGTACTTC. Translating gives CASSPTGEGYEQYF.

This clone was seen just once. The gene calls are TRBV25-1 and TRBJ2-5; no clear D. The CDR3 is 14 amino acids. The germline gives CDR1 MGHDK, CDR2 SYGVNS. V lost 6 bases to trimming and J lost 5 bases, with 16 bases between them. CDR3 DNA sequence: TGTGCCAGCAGGCCCGACTCTCCCGGGGAGACCCAGTACTTC. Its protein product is CASRPDSPGETQYF.

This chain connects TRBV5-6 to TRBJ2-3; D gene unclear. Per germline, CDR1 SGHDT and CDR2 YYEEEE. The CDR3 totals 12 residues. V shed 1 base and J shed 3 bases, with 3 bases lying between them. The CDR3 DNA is TGTGCCAGCAGCTTGACAACAGATACGCAGTATTTT. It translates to CASSLTTDTQYF.

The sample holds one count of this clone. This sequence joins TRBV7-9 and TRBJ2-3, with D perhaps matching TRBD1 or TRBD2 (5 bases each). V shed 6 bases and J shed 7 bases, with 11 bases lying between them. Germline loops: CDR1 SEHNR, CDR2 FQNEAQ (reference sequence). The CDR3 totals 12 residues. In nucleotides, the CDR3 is TGTGCCAGCAGATCTACGGGGCATACGCAGTATTTT. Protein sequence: CASRSTGHTQYF.

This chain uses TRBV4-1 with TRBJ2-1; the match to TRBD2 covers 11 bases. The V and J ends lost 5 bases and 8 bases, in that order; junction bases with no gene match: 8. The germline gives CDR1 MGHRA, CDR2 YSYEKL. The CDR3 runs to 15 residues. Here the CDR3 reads CASSSGLAVKDEQFF. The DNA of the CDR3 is TGCGCCAGCAGCTCGGGACTAGCGGTTAAAGATGAGCAGTTCTTC.

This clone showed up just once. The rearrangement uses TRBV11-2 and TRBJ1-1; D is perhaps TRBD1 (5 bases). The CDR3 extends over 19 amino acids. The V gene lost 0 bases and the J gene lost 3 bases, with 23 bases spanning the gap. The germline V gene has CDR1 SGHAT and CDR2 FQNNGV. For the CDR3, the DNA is TGTGCCAGCAGCTTAGACGCCCTCGAGGGGATGGGGGGATACACTGAAGCTTTCTTT. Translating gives CASSLDALEGMGGYTEAFF.

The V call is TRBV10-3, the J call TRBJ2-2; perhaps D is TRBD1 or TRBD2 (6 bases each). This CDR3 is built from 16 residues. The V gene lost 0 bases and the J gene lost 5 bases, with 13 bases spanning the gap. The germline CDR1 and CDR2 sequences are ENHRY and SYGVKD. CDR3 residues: CAISESAGQGTGELFF. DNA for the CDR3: TGTGCCATCAGTGAGTCGGCGGGACAAGGAACCGGGGAGCTGTTTTTT.

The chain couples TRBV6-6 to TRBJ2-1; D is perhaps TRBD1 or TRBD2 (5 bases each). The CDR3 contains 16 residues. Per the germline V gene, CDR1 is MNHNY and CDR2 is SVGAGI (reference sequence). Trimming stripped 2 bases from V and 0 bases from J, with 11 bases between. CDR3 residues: CASSYSRDRSYNEQFF. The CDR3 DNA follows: TGTGCCAGCAGTTACAGTCGGGACCGCTCCTACAATGAGCAGTTCTTC.

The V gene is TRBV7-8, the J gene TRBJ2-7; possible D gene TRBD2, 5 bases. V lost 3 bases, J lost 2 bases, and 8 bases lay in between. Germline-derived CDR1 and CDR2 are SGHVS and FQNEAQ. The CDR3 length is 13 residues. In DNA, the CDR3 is TGTGCCAGCAGCTTCGCTAGCACCTACGAGCAGTACTTC. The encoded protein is CASSFASTYEQYF.

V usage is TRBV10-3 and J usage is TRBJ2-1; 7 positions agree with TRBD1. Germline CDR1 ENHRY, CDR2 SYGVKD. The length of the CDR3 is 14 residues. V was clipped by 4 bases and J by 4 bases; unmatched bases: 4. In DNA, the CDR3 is TGTGCCATCAGTGGGGGACAGCGGTACAATGAGCAGTTCTTC. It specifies CAISGGQRYNEQFF.

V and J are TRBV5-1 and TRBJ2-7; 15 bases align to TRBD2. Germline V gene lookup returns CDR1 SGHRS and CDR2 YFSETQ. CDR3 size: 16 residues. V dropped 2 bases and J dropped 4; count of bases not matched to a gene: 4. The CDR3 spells CASSFRGLAGGYEQYF. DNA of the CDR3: TGCGCCAGCAGCTTTAGAGGACTAGCGGGAGGGTACGAGCAGTACTTC.

CDR3 protein: CASESGQGDTEAFF. CDR3 nucleotide sequence: TGTGCCAGCGAGTCGGGACAGGGAGACACTGAAGCTTTCTTT. V usage is TRBV7-9 and J usage is TRBJ1-1; TRBD1 matches 9 bases. With 8 bases clipped from V and 3 bases from J, the junction kept 7 bases outside the gene matches. Germline values: CDR1 SEHNR, CDR2 FQNEAQ (reference sequence). This CDR3 contains 14 residues.

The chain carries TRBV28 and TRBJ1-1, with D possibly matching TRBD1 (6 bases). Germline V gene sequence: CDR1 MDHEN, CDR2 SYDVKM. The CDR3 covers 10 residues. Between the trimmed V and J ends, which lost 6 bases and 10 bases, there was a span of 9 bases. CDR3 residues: CASRAGAAFF. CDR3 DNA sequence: TGTGCCAGCAGAGCGGGGGCAGCTTTCTTT.

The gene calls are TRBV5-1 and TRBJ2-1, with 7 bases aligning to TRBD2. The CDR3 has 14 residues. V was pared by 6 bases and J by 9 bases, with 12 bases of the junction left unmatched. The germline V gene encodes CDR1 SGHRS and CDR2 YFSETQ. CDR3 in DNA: TGCGCCAGCAACCAGCGGGGTCCCTTCGTTGAGCAGTTCTTC. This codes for CASNQRGPFVEQFF.

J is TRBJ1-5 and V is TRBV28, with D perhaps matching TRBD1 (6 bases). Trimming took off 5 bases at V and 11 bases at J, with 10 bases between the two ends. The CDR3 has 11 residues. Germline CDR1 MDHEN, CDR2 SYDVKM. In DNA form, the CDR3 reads TGTGCCAGCAGTGCCGACAGGTCCCAGCATTTT. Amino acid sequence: CASSADRSQHF.

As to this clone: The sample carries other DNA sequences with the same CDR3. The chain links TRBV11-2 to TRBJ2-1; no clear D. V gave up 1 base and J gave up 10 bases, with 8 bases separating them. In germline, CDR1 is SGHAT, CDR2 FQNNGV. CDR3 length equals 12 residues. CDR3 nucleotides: TGTGCCAGCAGCTTAGTAGGAAACGAGCAGTTCTTC. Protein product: CASSLVGNEQFF.

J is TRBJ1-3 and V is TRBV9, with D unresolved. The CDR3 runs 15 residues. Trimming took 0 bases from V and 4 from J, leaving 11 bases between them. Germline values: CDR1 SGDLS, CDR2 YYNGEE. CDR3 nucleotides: TGTGCCAGCAGCGTAGGTTCCGTTGGGGGAAACACCATATATTTT. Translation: CASSVGSVGGNTIYF.

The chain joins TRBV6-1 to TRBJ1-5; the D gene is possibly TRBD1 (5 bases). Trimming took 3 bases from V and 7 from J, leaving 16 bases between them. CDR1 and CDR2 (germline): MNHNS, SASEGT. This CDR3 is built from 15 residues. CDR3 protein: CASSDFYGANQPQHF. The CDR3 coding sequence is TGTGCCAGCAGTGATTTTTATGGGGCCAACCAGCCCCAGCATTTT.

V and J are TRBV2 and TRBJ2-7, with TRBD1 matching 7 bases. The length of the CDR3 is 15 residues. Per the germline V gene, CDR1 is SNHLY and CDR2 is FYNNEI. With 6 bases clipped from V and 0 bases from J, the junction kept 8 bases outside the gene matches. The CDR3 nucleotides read TGTGCCAGCAGACAACAGGGGTCCTCCTCCTACGAGCAGTACTTC. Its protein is CASRQQGSSSYEQYF.

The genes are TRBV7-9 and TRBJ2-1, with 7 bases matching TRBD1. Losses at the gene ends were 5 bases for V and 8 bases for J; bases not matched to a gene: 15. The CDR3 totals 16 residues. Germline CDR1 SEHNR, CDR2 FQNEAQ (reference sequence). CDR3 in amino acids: CASSPDQRGPLDEQFF. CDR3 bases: TGTGCCAGCAGCCCAGACCAGAGGGGGCCATTAGATGAGCAGTTCTTC. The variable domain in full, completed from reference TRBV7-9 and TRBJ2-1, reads DTGVSQNPRHKITKRGQNVTFRCDPISEHNRLYWYRQTLGQGPEFLTYFQNEAQLEKSRLLSDRFSAERPKGSFSTLEIQRTEQGDSAMYLCASSPDQRGPLDEQFFGPGTRLTVL.

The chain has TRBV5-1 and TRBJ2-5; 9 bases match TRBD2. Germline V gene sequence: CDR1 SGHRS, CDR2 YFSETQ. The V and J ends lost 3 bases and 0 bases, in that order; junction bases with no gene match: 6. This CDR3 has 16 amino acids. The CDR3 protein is CASSSEREAHQETQYF. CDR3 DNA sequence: TGCGCCAGCAGCTCGGAGCGGGAGGCTCACCAAGAGACCCAGTACTTC. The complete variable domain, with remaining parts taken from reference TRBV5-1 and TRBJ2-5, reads KAGVTQTPRYLIKTRGQQVTLSCSPISGHRSVSWYQQTPGQGLQFLFEYFSETQRNKGNFPGRFSGRQFSNSRSEMNVSTLELGDSALYLCASSSEREAHQETQYFGPGTRLLVL.

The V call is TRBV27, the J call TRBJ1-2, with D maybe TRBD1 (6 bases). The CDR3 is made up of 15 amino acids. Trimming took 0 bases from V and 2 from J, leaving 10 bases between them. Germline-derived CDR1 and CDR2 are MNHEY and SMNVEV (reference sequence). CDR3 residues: CASSLSVQGNYGYTF. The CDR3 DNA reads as TGTGCCAGCAGTTTATCAGTACAGGGCAACTATGGCTACACCTTC.

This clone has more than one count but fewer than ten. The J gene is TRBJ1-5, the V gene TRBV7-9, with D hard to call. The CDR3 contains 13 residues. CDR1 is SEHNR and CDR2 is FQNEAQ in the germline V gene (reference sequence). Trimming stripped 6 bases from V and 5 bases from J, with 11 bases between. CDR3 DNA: TGTGCCAGCAGTCGAGGTGGGTATCAGCCCCAGCATTTT. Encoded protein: CASSRGGYQPQHF. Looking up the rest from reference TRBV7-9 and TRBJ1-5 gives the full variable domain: DTGVSQNPRHKITKRGQNVTFRCDPISEHNRLYWYRQTLGQGPEFLTYFQNEAQLEKSRLLSDRFSAERPKGSFSTLEIQRTEQGDSAMYLCASSRGGYQPQHFGDGTRLSIL.

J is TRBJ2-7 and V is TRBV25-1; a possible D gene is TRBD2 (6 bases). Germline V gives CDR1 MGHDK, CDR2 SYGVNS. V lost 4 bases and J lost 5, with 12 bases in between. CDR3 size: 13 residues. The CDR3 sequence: CASSVREEDEQYF. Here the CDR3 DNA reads TGTGCCAGCAGTGTGCGGGAAGAGGACGAGCAGTACTTC.

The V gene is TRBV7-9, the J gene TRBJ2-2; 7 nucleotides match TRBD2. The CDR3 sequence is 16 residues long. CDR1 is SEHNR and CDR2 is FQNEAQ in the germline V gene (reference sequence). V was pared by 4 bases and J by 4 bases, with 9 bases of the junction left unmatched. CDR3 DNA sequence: TGTGCCAGCAGCTGGGGGACTACCCGGGGCACCGGGGAGCTGTTTTTT. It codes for CASSWGTTRGTGELFF.

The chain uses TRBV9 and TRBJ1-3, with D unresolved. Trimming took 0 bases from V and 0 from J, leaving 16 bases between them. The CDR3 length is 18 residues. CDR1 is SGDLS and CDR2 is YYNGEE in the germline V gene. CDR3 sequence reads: CASSVARELSLSGNTIYF. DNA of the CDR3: TGTGCCAGCAGCGTAGCTCGTGAGTTGTCGCTCTCTGGAAACACCATATATTTT. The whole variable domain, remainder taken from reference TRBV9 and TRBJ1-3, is DSGVTQTPKHLITATGQRVTLRCSPRSGDLSVYWYQQSLDQGLQFLIQYYNGEERAKGNILERFSAQQFPDLHSELNLSSLELGDSALYFCASSVARELSLSGNTIYFGEGSWLTVV.

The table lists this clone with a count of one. CDR3 DNA sequence: TGTGCCTGGAGTGCGGGGGTCGGGGACGAGCAGTACTTC. Its protein product is CAWSAGVGDEQYF. The chain employs TRBV30 and TRBJ2-7, with D possibly TRBD2 on 6 matching bases. The germline V gene has CDR1 GTSNPN and CDR2 SVGIG (reference sequence). V lost 1 base, J lost 5 bases, and 12 bases lay in between. The CDR3 spans 13 residues.

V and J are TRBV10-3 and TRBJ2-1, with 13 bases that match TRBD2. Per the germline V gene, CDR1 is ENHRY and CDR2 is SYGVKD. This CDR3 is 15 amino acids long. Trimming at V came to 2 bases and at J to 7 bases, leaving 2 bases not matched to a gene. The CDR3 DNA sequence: TGTGCCATCAGTGAGCCGGGACTAGCGGGGAATGAGCAGTTCTTC. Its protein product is CAISEPGLAGNEQFF.

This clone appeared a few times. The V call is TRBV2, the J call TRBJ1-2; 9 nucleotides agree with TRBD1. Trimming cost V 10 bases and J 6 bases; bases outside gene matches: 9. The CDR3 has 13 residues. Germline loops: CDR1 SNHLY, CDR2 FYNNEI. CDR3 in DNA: TGTGCCATCTTCCGGGACAGGGTCAATGGCTACACCTTC. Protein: CAIFRDRVNGYTF.

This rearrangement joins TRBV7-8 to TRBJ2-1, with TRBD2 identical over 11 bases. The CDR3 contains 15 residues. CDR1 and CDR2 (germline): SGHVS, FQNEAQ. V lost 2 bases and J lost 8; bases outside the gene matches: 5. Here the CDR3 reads CASSLTSGSFDEQFF. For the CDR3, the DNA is TGTGCCAGCAGCTTAACTAGCGGGAGTTTCGATGAGCAGTTCTTC.